Following are 28 T cell receptor beta chains from one sample sequenced in a study of T cell responses to AZD1222 COVID-19 vaccine. Profiling relied on immunoSEQ multiplex PCR, and the TCRdb table lists in-frame clones only, not all of them. The table lists under 130,000 clones, more than 75% of them singletons. Sample: peripheral blood, taken on day 0 of AZD1222 vaccination. Receptors were obtained from an adult in good health.

The V call is TRBV28, the J call TRBJ2-7, with D possibly matching TRBD1 (6 bases). CDR1 MDHEN and CDR2 SYDVKM come from the germline V gene. This CDR3 is built from 17 residues. V was shortened by 5 bases and J by 0 bases, with 20 bases between the two germline ends. This chain's CDR3 is CASSRPLRGPSSYEQYF. The CDR3 coding sequence is TGTGCCAGCAGTCGCCCTCTCAGGGGTCCTAGCTCCTACGAGCAGTACTTC.

V gene TRBV7-9 combines with J gene TRBJ2-6; TRBD1 is a possible D gene (6 bases). Germline CDR1 and CDR2: SEHNR and FQNEAQ (reference sequence). The CDR3 is 16 amino acids. V lost 6 bases, J lost 4 bases, and 16 bases lay in between. For the CDR3, the DNA is TGTGCCAGCAGGAACCGACAGGTCGCCGGGGCCAACGTCCTGACTTTC. Encoded protein: CASRNRQVAGANVLTF.

V is TRBV5-1 and J is TRBJ1-3; 7 bases map to TRBD1. This CDR3 spans 15 amino acids. V lost 3 bases, J lost 4 bases, and 7 bases stayed unmatched. The germline CDR1 and CDR2 sequences are SGHRS and YFSETQ. The CDR3 nucleotides read TGCGCCAGCAGCTCAACTCAGGGGGTAGGAAACACCATATATTTT. This translates into CASSSTQGVGNTIYF.

The chain is built from TRBV7-2 and TRBJ2-7; D not certain. Germline CDR1 SGHTA, CDR2 FQGNSA. The CDR3 is 15 amino acids. The V gene lost 1 base and the J gene lost 3 bases, with 13 bases spanning the gap. CDR3 residues: CASSLVGNHDYEQYF. CDR3 coding DNA: TGTGCCAGCAGCTTAGTGGGTAATCACGACTACGAGCAGTACTTC.

The V call is TRBV7-9, the J call TRBJ2-6, with TRBD1 matching 12 bases. Germline CDR1 is SEHNR and CDR2 is FQNEAQ (reference sequence). Trimming cost V 6 bases and J 4 bases; bases outside gene matches: 10. The CDR3 contains 18 residues. In nucleotides, the CDR3 is TGTGCCAGCAGGCGCCCCGGGACAGGGGGCAAGGGGGCCAACGTCCTGACTTTC. Translation: CASRRPGTGGKGANVLTF.

The chain recombines TRBV9 with TRBJ2-1, with TRBD2 matching 11 bases. Germline V gene lookup returns CDR1 SGDLS and CDR2 YYNGEE. Germline trimming cut 0 bases from V and 6 bases from J; bases unmatched to any gene: 2. The CDR3 spans 15 residues. As DNA, the CDR3 is TGTGCCAGCAGCGTAGGGGGACTAGCGGCCAATGAGCAGTTCTTC. Amino acid sequence: CASSVGGLAANEQFF.

The chain couples TRBV28 to TRBJ2-7, with 9 positions matching TRBD1. The trim removed 6 bases at V and 7 bases at J, leaving 7 bases unmatched. The germline CDR1 and CDR2 sequences are MDHEN and SYDVKM. This CDR3 comprises 13 residues. The CDR3 here is CASRRGQGGEQYF. The CDR3 nucleotides read TGTGCCAGCAGAAGGGGACAGGGTGGGGAGCAGTACTTC. Looking up the rest from reference TRBV28 and TRBJ2-7 gives the full variable domain: DVKVTQSSRYLVKRTGEKVFLECVQDMDHENMFWYRQDPGLGLRLIYFSYDVKMKEKGDIPEGYSVSREKKERFSLILESASTNQTSMYLCASRRGQGGEQYFGPGTRLTVT.

The chain recombines TRBV3-1 (or the pseudogene TRBV3-2) with TRBJ2-7; D is ambiguous. CDR1 and CDR2 from the germline V gene are LGHDT and YNNKEL (reference sequence). The CDR3 has 13 residues. Trimming stripped 4 bases from V and 5 bases from J, with 12 bases between. The CDR3 DNA is TGTGCCAGCAGCCTATCGGACGTCAACGAGCAGTACTTC. Protein product: CASSLSDVNEQYF.

This chain uses TRBV19 with TRBJ2-1; D is unresolved. Trimming pared 11 bases from V and 0 bases from J, leaving 8 bases between. The CDR3 sequence is 12 residues long. CDR1 and CDR2 from the germline V gene are LNHDA and SQIVND (reference sequence). CDR3 nucleotides: TGTGCCGCCGGCGACTCCTACAATGAGCAGTTCTTC. Protein sequence: CAAGDSYNEQFF.

By share of the sample, this clone is medium-sized (0.01 to 0.1%). The chain couples TRBV11-2 to TRBJ2-1, with TRBD1 matching 7 bases. The trim removed 5 bases at V and 2 bases at J, leaving 12 bases unmatched. The CDR3 is 17 amino acids. Germline V gene sequence: CDR1 SGHAT, CDR2 FQNNGV. CDR3 nucleotide sequence: TGTGCCAGCAGCGAGAATTTACAGGGGAGTACCTACAATGAGCAGTTCTTC. Translating it yields CASSENLQGSTYNEQFF.

The chain couples TRBV11-3 to TRBJ1-1; TRBD1 might be the D (5 bases). Trimming stripped 6 bases from V and 1 base from J, with 9 bases between. The CDR3 is made up of 13 amino acids. Germline V CDR1 and CDR2: SGHNT, YENEEA. The CDR3: CASSFQGNTEAFF. The CDR3 bases are TGTGCCAGCAGTTTCCAGGGGAACACTGAAGCTTTCTTT.

The V gene is TRBV4-3, the J gene TRBJ2-7, with TRBD1 matching over 9 bases. Losses at the gene ends were 4 bases for V and 3 bases for J; bases not matched to a gene: 7. Germline CDR1 LGHNA, CDR2 YSLEER. This CDR3 is built from 15 residues. The CDR3 DNA reads as TGCGCCAGCAGCCGGGCGGGACAGGGTGGCTACGAGCAGTACTTC. As protein: CASSRAGQGGYEQYF.

This sequence joins TRBV10-3 and TRBJ2-3; D is perhaps TRBD2 (5 bases). CDR1 is ENHRY and CDR2 is SYGVKD in the germline V gene. Trimming cost V 6 bases and J 1 base, with 11 bases left between them. The CDR3 extends over 14 amino acids. CDR3 DNA sequence: TGTGCCATCAGCGGGCTAGCAGGCACAGATACGCAGTATTTT. Encoded protein: CAISGLAGTDTQYF.

The J gene is TRBJ1-6, the V gene TRBV28; possible D gene TRBD1, 5 bases. Germline CDR1 MDHEN, CDR2 SYDVKM. CDR3 length equals 14 residues. The germline V and J ends were trimmed by 6 bases and 1 base, with 7 bases remaining between them. As DNA, the CDR3 is TGTGCCAGCAGGGGGGGGTCCTATAATTCACCCCTCCACTTT. It encodes CASRGGSYNSPLHF.

This clone was detected only a few times. The rearrangement joins TRBV19 to TRBJ1-1; tentatively, D is TRBD1 (5 bases). The CDR3 totals 13 residues. Trimming stripped 6 bases from V and 6 bases from J, with 14 bases between. CDR1 is LNHDA, CDR2 SQIVND, per germline (reference sequence). The CDR3 bases are TGTGCCAGTAGGCGCGGGACGACCTCTGAAGCTTTCTTT. As protein: CASRRGTTSEAFF.

This chain connects TRBV6-2 or TRBV6-3 to TRBJ1-3, with a weak D call TRBD1 (6 bases). Germline-derived CDR1 and CDR2 are MNHEY and SVGEGT. The CDR3 has 14 amino acids. Trimming took 5 bases from V and 4 from J, leaving 12 bases between them. DNA of the CDR3: TGTGCCAGCAGTCCAAGGACAGCCGGAAACACCATATATTTT. Its protein is CASSPRTAGNTIYF.

The chain couples TRBV5-6 to TRBJ2-7, with TRBD1 matching 7 bases. Trimming at V came to 5 bases and at J to 5 bases, leaving 4 bases not matched to a gene. CDR1 is SGHDT, CDR2 YYEEEE, per germline. The CDR3 is made up of 12 amino acids. The CDR3 reads CASRRQGHEQYF. The CDR3 bases are TGTGCCAGCAGAAGACAGGGCCACGAGCAGTACTTC.

V and J are TRBV19 and TRBJ2-3; D call uncertain. This CDR3 comprises 15 residues. The V gene's germline CDR1 is LNHDA and CDR2 SQIVND (reference sequence). V dropped 4 bases and J dropped 6 bases, with 17 bases sitting between them. The CDR3 sequence is CASSTAGRRTDTQYF. The CDR3 coding sequence is TGTGCCAGTAGTACCGCCGGTAGGAGAACGGATACGCAGTATTTT.

V usage is TRBV7-6 and J usage is TRBJ2-2, with D tentatively TRBD2 (6 bases). Trimming took 3 bases from V and 7 from J, leaving 18 bases between them. The CDR3 sequence is 16 residues long. Germline assignment: CDR1 SGHVS and CDR2 FNYEAQ. For the CDR3, the DNA is TGTGCCAGCAGCTTGCGTATCGGGAGAGTTGGCGGGGAGCTGTTTTTT. Protein: CASSLRIGRVGGELFF.

This chain uses TRBV6-2 or TRBV6-3 with TRBJ2-1; D uncertain. Trimming removed 0 bases at V and 9 bases at J, with 9 bases between. There are 13 residues in the CDR3. From germline, CDR1 is MNHEY and CDR2 SVGEGT. The CDR3 DNA is TGTGCCAGCAGTTACTCGACGCGGAGTGAGCAGTTCTTC. Amino acid sequence: CASSYSTRSEQFF.

The rearrangement links TRBV30 to TRBJ1-3; D ambiguous. The CDR3 totals 11 residues. Trimming stripped 2 bases from V and 3 bases from J, with 2 bases between. CDR1 and CDR2 (germline): GTSNPN, SVGIG (reference sequence). CDR3 bases: TGTGCCTGGAGTAATGGAAACACCATATATTTT. This gives the protein CAWSNGNTIYF.

This chain uses TRBV5-1 with TRBJ2-7, with 8 positions matching TRBD2. V trimming: 4 bases; J trimming: 4 bases; junction bases outside the gene matches: 10. CDR1 is SGHRS and CDR2 is YFSETQ in the germline V gene. CDR3 length equals 15 residues. The CDR3 reads CASSPNPTSGYEQYF. The CDR3 coding sequence is TGCGCCAGCAGCCCCAACCCAACTAGCGGATACGAGCAGTACTTC. Together with reference TRBV5-1 and TRBJ2-7, the CDR3 gives the full variable domain: KAGVTQTPRYLIKTRGQQVTLSCSPISGHRSVSWYQQTPGQGLQFLFEYFSETQRNKGNFPGRFSGRQFSNSRSEMNVSTLELGDSALYLCASSPNPTSGYEQYFGPGTRLTVT.

The chain has TRBV18 and TRBJ2-1; TRBD1 matches 9 bases. Per the germline V gene, CDR1 is KGHSH and CDR2 is LQKENI. The trim removed 6 bases at V and 7 bases at J, leaving 10 bases unmatched. This CDR3 is built from 15 residues. The CDR3 sequence: CASSRRDREPNEQFF. The CDR3 coding sequence is TGTGCCAGCTCGCGCCGGGACAGGGAACCTAATGAGCAGTTCTTC.

The chain recombines TRBV5-4 with TRBJ2-2; D remains ambiguous. CDR1 and CDR2 (germline): SGHNT, YYREEE (reference sequence). The CDR3 has 13 amino acids. Between the trimmed V and J ends, which lost 4 bases and 4 bases, there was a span of 8 bases. The CDR3 sequence: CASSPSTTGELFF. The CDR3 DNA reads as TGTGCCAGCAGCCCCAGTACCACCGGGGAGCTGTTTTTT. The variable domain in full, completed from reference TRBV5-4 and TRBJ2-2, reads ETGVTQSPTHLIKTRGQQVTLRCSSQSGHNTVSWYQQALGQGPQFIFQYYREEENGRGNFPPRFSGLQFPNYSSELNVNALELDDSALYLCASSPSTTGELFFGEGSRLTVL.

In DNA form, the CDR3 reads TGTGCCAGCAGTGAAATAGGGTACGAGCAGTACTTC. This gives the protein CASSEIGYEQYF. This chain uses TRBV25-1 with TRBJ2-7; no firm D call. Germline loops: CDR1 MGHDK, CDR2 SYGVNS. The germline V and J ends were trimmed by 2 bases and 4 bases, with 6 bases remaining between them. CDR3 length equals 12 residues.

This chain uses TRBV27 with TRBJ1-4; D unclear. Trimming took 6 bases from V and 2 from J, leaving 13 bases between them. Per germline, CDR1 MNHEY and CDR2 SMNVEV (reference sequence). The length of the CDR3 is 15 residues. CDR3 sequence (DNA): TGTGCCAGCAGCTCGGATCCTGGGACTAATGAAAAACTGTTTTTT. Translating gives CASSSDPGTNEKLFF.

V gene TRBV19 combines with J gene TRBJ1-5, with D uncertain. V lost 3 bases, J lost 3 bases, and 9 bases lay in between. This CDR3 spans 14 amino acids. Germline V lookup: CDR1 LNHDA, CDR2 SQIVND (reference sequence). The CDR3, as DNA: TGTGCCAGTAGTATGTTGGGGTACAATCAGCCCCAGCATTTT. It codes for CASSMLGYNQPQHF.

The rearrangement links TRBV7-9 to TRBJ2-1; 8 bases are a match to TRBD2. The CDR3 is 14 residues long. CDR1 and CDR2 (germline): SEHNR, FQNEAQ (reference sequence). The V segment lost 1 base and the J segment 6 bases; nucleotides outside the gene matches: 2. The CDR3 loop is CASSLGTSPNEQFF. CDR3 DNA sequence: TGTGCCAGCAGCTTAGGGACTAGCCCCAATGAGCAGTTCTTC.